This T cell receptor beta chain was profiled in a study of glioma-infiltrating T cells (dated by TCRdb to 2016 to 2018). With regard to the full study: The low-grade gliomas were WHO grade II oligodendrogliomas or astrocytomas, while the glioblastomas were WHO grade IV tumors sampled at initial diagnosis rather than at recurrent diagnosis. Glioma patients received dexamethasone for six or fewer days before surgery. Sequencing coverage of roughly 4- to 11-fold of some 910,000 peripheral T cells was targeted for blood libraries. Sequencing of TCR alpha- and beta-chain repertoires was performed on glioma tissue, on non-neoplastic brain tissue, and on matched peripheral blood mononuclear cells. To gauge divergence between tissue and blood T-cell populations, every tissue-infiltrating repertoire was compared against the peripheral blood repertoire from the same patient. Three low-grade glioma patients, roughly 8 primary glioblastoma patients and three non-glioma patients contributing non-neoplastic brain tissue were included in the paired cohort. Overall results and qualifications from the work: The group comparisons were based on small numbers of patients: three non-neoplastic, three low-grade glioma and seven or eight glioblastoma patients. A signature set of shared blood CDR3 motifs marked patients with low tissue-blood divergence and was depleted in highly divergent patients. Very few CDR3 sequences were found to be shared between tissue and blood, and this scarcity was attributed to high CDR3 diversity and limited sampling. VJ-independent divergence between tissue and blood was lower than expected in non-neoplastic patients but higher than expected in all gliomas, particularly low-grade gliomas.

Immediately after resection, surgical brain or tumor specimens were cryofrozen in liquid nitrogen, and peripheral blood cells were collected at the same time. CDR1 is given as DFQATT and CDR2 as SNEGSKA, both from the germline V gene (reference sequence). V lost 0 bases and J lost 0 bases, and the count of bases not matched to a germline gene is 9. Inclusive of the bounding cysteine and phenylalanine, the CDR3 is 17 residues long. Just the 51-base CDR3 DNA is kept, in frame starting at base 1. Notes on this clonotype: Its antigen remains unidentified. Base quality data are lacking; no much larger clone is found one base away.

TCR alpha and beta CDR3 regions were amplified with the iRepertoire nested amplicon-rescue multiplex PCR (arm-PCR) platform from RNA. The input for one-step reverse transcription and amplification was roughly 90-450 ng of either tissue mRNA or PBMC total RNA. Following bead purification, Illumina adapters were added by a secondary multiplex PCR, and the libraries were gel-purified between 200 and 400 bp. Demultiplexing relied on internal 6-nucleotide barcodes carried by the libraries. The libraries were sequenced on an Illumina MiSeq using 2x220 or 2x250 nucleotide paired-end reads. The original methods were these. Paired reads were merged with FLASH 1.2.11 and aligned to the GRCh37 human genome with BWA-MEM before extracting TRA and TRB reads. For V and J assignment, an IMGT-derived reference of cassette sequences and CDR3 motifs that included pseudogenes was used. Reads were translated in three frames, and productive CDR3s were defined by a C…FGXG motif without stop codons. Unique combinations of V-J cassette pair and CDR3 amino acid sequence were defined as clonotypes. Reads were filtered by Hamming distance, thresholded by each sample's sequence error rate in mapped regions. TCRdb trimmed public reads at Q25 via fastp, called clones via MiXCR and kept in-frame beta chains. Rows with a matching CDR3 protein are joined into one entry that keeps the most common DNA and genes. The V and J calls follow TCRdb's processing rather than the paper's. For this sample the table gives fewer than 500,000 distinct CDR3 sequences, of which approximately 42% were detected only once. Of the sample, about 11% falls within the top ten clones.

This TCR was recovered from a human donor with low-grade glioma or glioblastoma, undergoing nonglioma brain surgery, or in good health (not recorded which). The V and J genes are TRBV20-1 and TRBJ2-7; TRBD2 agrees with 9 junctional bases. The specimen was glioma tissue, nonneoplastic brain tissue, or PBMCs (not recorded which). The CDR3 has the sequence CSARDRIAGEISYEQYF. The DNA sequence reads TGCAGTGCTAGAGATCGAATAGCGGGAGAGATCTCCTACGAGCAGTACTTC.